A selection of T cell receptor beta chains follows, all from one sample in a study of blood T cells in healthy people across ages. TCRdb redid the calling of the 5' RACE reads with MiXCR, one entry per CDR3 protein. The sample lists 1.8 million or so distinct CDR3 sequences, roughly two fifths seen once, with 23% in the top ten. The material sequenced was blood. The receptors shown here come from a human donor in good health. Each CDR3 is given with its conserved first and last residue. A D gene is named only where the DNA matches it firmly. For some rows the clone size is stated as once, few or many, or as a class when expanded; others skip it.

DNA	CDR3	size	V	D	J
TGTGCCAGCAGCTTAGTAGCGAGGGGGGGCGACGAGCAGTACTTC	CASSLVARGGDEQYF	-	TRBV7-9	-	TRBJ2-7
TGTGCCAGCAGCGCGCAGGGGTACATCTACGAGCAGTACTTC	CASSAQGYIYEQYF	many	TRBV9	-	TRBJ2-7
TGTGCCAGCAGCTTAGGACAGGATGAAAAACTGTTTTTT	CASSLGQDEKLFF	-	TRBV7-9	-	TRBJ1-4
TGTGCCACCAGCAGCCTGCAGACCGGGGAGCTGTTTTTT	CATSSLQTGELFF	-	TRBV15	-	TRBJ2-2
TGTGCCAGCAGGGTCACAGGGGTATCGAGAGGCTACACCTTC	CASRVTGVSRGYTF	-	TRBV27	TRBD1	TRBJ1-2
TGTGCCAGCAGCTTAGGATATGAACTCCCTGGCACAGATACGCAGTATTTT	CASSLGYELPGTDTQYF	-	TRBV7-2	-	TRBJ2-3
TGCGCCAGCAGCTCCATCCCGGATAGTGATGAGCAGTTCTTC	CASSSIPDSDEQFF	-	TRBV5-1	-	TRBJ2-1
TGTGCCAGCAGCTTGGCAGGCTCCTCACCCCTCCACTTT	CASSLAGSSPLHF	-	TRBV5-6	-	TRBJ1-6
TGTGCCAGCAGGGTTGACTGGGTCGATCAGTACTTC	CASRVDWVDQYF	-	TRBV6-1	-	TRBJ2-4
TGCGCCAGCAGCCCCCCGGGGGCCCTCCCCAATGAGCAGTTCTTC	CASSPPGALPNEQFF	few	TRBV4-1	-	TRBJ2-1
TGTGCCAGCAGTTTGGACATACTCTCTGACTATGGCTACACCTTC	CASSLDILSDYGYTF	few	TRBV12-3/TRBV12-4	-	TRBJ1-2
TGTGCCAGCACTAGAAGACAGACAAATCAGCCCCAGCATTTT	CASTRRQTNQPQHF	-	TRBV12-3/TRBV12-4	-	TRBJ1-5
TGTGACAGCAGCTTCCAGCGGGGGGTAGGAGAGACCCAGTACTTC	CDSSFQRGVGETQYF	-	TRBV7-2	TRBD2	TRBJ2-5
TGTGCCAGCAGCTTCGCCGGGACGGGGAGCCGCACAGATACGCAGTATTTT	CASSFAGTGSRTDTQYF	-	TRBV7-2	-	TRBJ2-3
TGCAGCGTTGCCCCTAGCGGGGGATTAGGAGAGACCCAGTACTTC	CSVAPSGGLGETQYF	-	TRBV29-1	TRBD2	TRBJ2-5
TGTGCCATCAGTTTCGGGACAGCTCTCACCTCCTACGAGCAGTACTTC	CAISFGTALTSYEQYF	-	TRBV27	TRBD1	TRBJ2-7
TGTGCCAGCAGCTTCGACAAGAAAGAGACCCGGTACTTC	CASSFDKKETRYF	-	TRBV7-2	-	TRBJ2-5
TGTGCCATCAGTGAGACGGCCGGGACAGGGTATTCACCCCTCCACTTT	CAISETAGTGYSPLHF	few	TRBV10-3	TRBD1	TRBJ1-6
TGCAGTGCTAGGGAGGACCTGTACAATGAGCAGTTCTTC	CSAREDLYNEQFF	-	TRBV20-1	-	TRBJ2-1
TGTGCCAGCTCCGGACAGGGTCTCGCCGAGCAGTACTTC	CASSGQGLAEQYF	-	TRBV28	TRBD1	TRBJ2-7
TGCAGCGTCGCCTGGACAGGGCAGAACACTGAAGCTTTCTTT	CSVAWTGQNTEAFF	-	TRBV29-1	TRBD1	TRBJ1-1
TGTGCCAGCAGCGTAGGACTAGCGGGAAGCTCCTACGAGCAGTACTTC	CASSVGLAGSSYEQYF	-	TRBV5-6	TRBD2	TRBJ2-7
TGTGCCAGCAGCGTAGATATACTAGCGGCTAGCACAGATACGCAGTATTTT	CASSVDILAASTDTQYF	-	TRBV7-2	TRBD2	TRBJ2-3
TGCGCCAGCAGCCTGGGACAGGGTGTTGCCCGTGGTGGCTACACCTTC	CASSLGQGVARGGYTF	-	TRBV5-1	TRBD1	TRBJ1-2
TGTGCCAGCAGTTGGGGAGGCTCTGGGGCCAACGTCCTGACTTTC	CASSWGGSGANVLTF	few	TRBV27	-	TRBJ2-6
TGTGCCAGCAGTTACTTGGGACAAGAGAACACTGAAGCTTTCTTT	CASSYLGQENTEAFF	-	TRBV6-6	-	TRBJ1-1
TGTGCCAGCTCACCCACCGACAGGGATGAAGACACCTTC	CASSPTDRDEDTF	-	TRBV18	TRBD1	TRBJ1-2
TGTGCCAGCAGCTTACTGGACAGTTACTATGGCTACACCTTC	CASSLLDSYYGYTF	-	TRBV11-2	-	TRBJ1-2
TGTGCCTGCAGTGACAAAGGCGCTAACTATGGCTACACCTTC	CACSDKGANYGYTF	few	TRBV6-4	-	TRBJ1-2
TGTGCCAGCCAGTCGACAGGTCTAATCACCTACGAGCAGTTCTTC	CASQSTGLITYEQFF	few	TRBV3-1	-	TRBJ2-1
TGTGCCAGCAGACCCACCGCCTTCCCCCACGAGCAGTACTTC	CASRPTAFPHEQYF	-	TRBV12-3/TRBV12-4	-	TRBJ2-7
TGTGCCAGCTCACAAGACCCCTTTGGGAACACTGAAGCTTTCTTT	CASSQDPFGNTEAFF	once	TRBV18	-	TRBJ1-1
TGTGCCAGCAGTGAGAAAGTCGCTAGCGTCAATGAGCAGTTCTTC	CASSEKVASVNEQFF	many	TRBV6-4	-	TRBJ2-1
TGTGCCAGCAGCCTTATAGGGACCAACAATGAGCAGTTCTTC	CASSLIGTNNEQFF	-	TRBV11-2	-	TRBJ2-1
TGTGCCAGCAGCTCGGCCAGGACAGGGCGGGTTCCAGAGACCCAGTACTTC	CASSSARTGRVPETQYF	-	TRBV7-2	TRBD1	TRBJ2-5
TGTGCCAGCAGCTTAGGATCACGGGGTCGGAGTGGCTACACCTTC	CASSLGSRGRSGYTF	-	TRBV11-1	-	TRBJ1-2
TGTGCCAGCAGGGACAGCGGGCGGTCTGGGGCCAACGTCCTGACTTTC	CASRDSGRSGANVLTF	-	TRBV6-1	-	TRBJ2-6
TGTGCCAGCAATCGGGGGCCGAGCCAAGAGACCCAGTACTTC	CASNRGPSQETQYF	-	TRBV3-1	-	TRBJ2-5
TGTGCCAGCAGCCAATCAAGGCGGGAGCAGTACTTC	CASSQSRREQYF	-	TRBV16	TRBD2	TRBJ2-5
TGTGCCAGCAGTCCTAAGGGACAGGCCGCCTACGAGCAGTTCTTC	CASSPKGQAAYEQFF	few	TRBV6-6	TRBD1	TRBJ2-1
TGTGCCAGCAGCGTAGATTGGATCACACAAGAGACCCAGTACTTC	CASSVDWITQETQYF	few	TRBV9	-	TRBJ2-5
TGTGCCAGCAGCCTACTGGAGGGGGGGGGACGGGAGCAGTTCTTC	CASSLLEGGGREQFF	-	TRBV7-3	-	TRBJ2-1
TGTGCCAGCAGCTTATTTGCTGCGGGGGGGACTTACAATGAGCAGTTCTTC	CASSLFAAGGTYNEQFF	few	TRBV7-2	TRBD2	TRBJ2-1
TGTGCCAGCAGCTTACGAATTGGCGAGCAGTACTTC	CASSLRIGEQYF	-	TRBV7-2	-	TRBJ2-7
TGTGCCAGCAGTTCGTCCGGGACAGGGGGCCGACAGCCCCAGCATTTT	CASSSSGTGGRQPQHF	once	TRBV27	TRBD1	TRBJ1-5
TGCAGCGTTGATAGACAGGGGATTAATCAGCCCCAGCATTTT	CSVDRQGINQPQHF	-	TRBV29-1	TRBD1	TRBJ1-5
TGTGCCAGCAGGCAACAGGGGCGTAACGACGAGCAGTACTTC	CASRQQGRNDEQYF	few	TRBV28	TRBD1	TRBJ2-7
TGCGCCAGTAGCTTGTCTATCCGGGGCTCGCCTGGGGAGCAGTACTTC	CASSLSIRGSPGEQYF	-	TRBV5-1	-	TRBJ2-7
TGCAGTGCTAGCCGGATAAATGAGCAGTTCTTC	CSASRINEQFF	few	TRBV20-1	-	TRBJ2-1
TGTGCCAGCAGCTTAGTCGGCGGGGGCATATCAGATACGCAGTATTTT	CASSLVGGGISDTQYF	few	TRBV7-2	-	TRBJ2-3
TGTGCCAGCAGCCGAGGACGGGACCAGTTGAGGAATGAGCAGTTCTTC	CASSRGRDQLRNEQFF	few	TRBV7-8	-	TRBJ2-1
TGCAGTGCTAGCCTTTGGGACAGGGAAGCTTTCTTT	CSASLWDREAFF	once	TRBV20-1	TRBD1	TRBJ1-1
TGCGCCAGCAGATCGACAGGGAATAATTCACCCCTCCACTTT	CASRSTGNNSPLHF	-	TRBV5-1	TRBD1	TRBJ1-6